The T cell receptor (beta chain) described here comes from a study of T cells in Graves' hyperthyroidism and ophthalmopathy. The CDR3 is 14 amino acids. CDR1 and CDR2 (germline): SNHLY, FYNNEI. Stable Graves' hyperthyroidism meant no ophthalmopathy progression within 18 months. The study excluded patients with uncontrolled infection, other autoimmune disease, pregnancy or lactation. The PBMCs were taken from about 9.7 ml of fresh peripheral blood. Points from the study as a whole: For ophthalmopathy, model prediction preceded onset by a median approximately 6 months.

What was amplified from RNA transcripts were TCR beta CDR3 regions. In the first-round RT-PCR of the TCR CDR3, the HTBI primer set was used. TCRdb called the multiplex PCR reads again in MiXCR, with one record for every CDR3 protein. The sample lists 700,000 to 950,000 distinct CDR3 sequences; roughly 32% were seen once. Turning to this clonotype: Its specificity is not known.

The V and J genes are TRBV2 and TRBJ1-5; 13 positions agree with TRBD2. The J call is in doubt because the DNA end fits TRBJ2-3 better. Input material: blood. The clonotype originates from a middle-aged woman with Graves' hyperthyroidism. The CDR3 reads CATRLAGGSDTQYF. The CDR3 DNA follows: TGTGCCACACGACTAGCGGGAGGATCAGATACGCAGTATTTT.